This T cell receptor beta chain was profiled in a study of blood T cells in healthy people across ages. In the study overall: T cells yielded about one barcoded beta molecule per two cells through template switching. Regarding the study as a whole: Donor CMV status was unknown, possibly confounding expanded clonotype changes. Per-million-T-cell TCR beta diversity fell roughly linearly with age.

Primers used in a second PCR of roughly 6 to 11 cycles were a sample-barcoded 5' primer and a J-beta primer mix. Through a template-switch adaptor with 12 random nucleotides, each cDNA molecule received a tag. TCRdb reprocessed the 5' RACE reads via MiXCR and lists one record per CDR3 protein. The table records 630,000 or so distinct CDR3 sequences, about 28% of them present only once. Of note for this clonotype: Its antigen is unidentified.

CDR3 length: 13 residues. Trimming removed 7 bases from V and 2 bases from J, with 9 bases in between. The chain is built from TRBV12-3 or TRBV12-4 and TRBJ1-3; D is unresolved. The material sequenced was blood. This clonotype was sampled from a woman of 80 years or more in good health. As DNA, the CDR3 is TGTGCCAGCACCTTCGGGACTGGAAACACCATATATTTT. Its protein is CASTFGTGNTIYF.